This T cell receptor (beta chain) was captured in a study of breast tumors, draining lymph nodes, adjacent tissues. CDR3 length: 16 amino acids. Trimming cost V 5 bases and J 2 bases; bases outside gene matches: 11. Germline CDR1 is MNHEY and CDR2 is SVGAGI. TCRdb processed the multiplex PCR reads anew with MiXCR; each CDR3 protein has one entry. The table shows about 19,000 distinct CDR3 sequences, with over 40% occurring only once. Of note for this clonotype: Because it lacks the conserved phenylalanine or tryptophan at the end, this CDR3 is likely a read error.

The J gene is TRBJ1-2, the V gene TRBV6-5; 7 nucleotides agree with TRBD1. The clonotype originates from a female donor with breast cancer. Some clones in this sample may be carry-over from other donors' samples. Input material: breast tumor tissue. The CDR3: CASSHTGATQNYGYTL. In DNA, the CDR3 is TGTGCCAGCAGTCATACAGGGGCAACCCAAAACTATGGCTACACCCTC.